The table lists the clone carrying this T cell receptor beta chain with many counts. Its antigen is still unknown. The record originates from a study of cytomegalovirus exposure and HLA in healthy donors. Overall study results and limits: With DRB1 most and HLA-C fewest, TCR association rates differed between HLA loci in a later analysis. Accurate HLA-A and HLA-B prediction from TCR beta sequences was reported for most subjects.

It was with 60 Vbeta and 13 Jbeta primers that the PCR ran. Profiled with immunoSEQ multiplex PCR; TCRdb holds only in-frame clones, not every one. The data contain about 170,000 clones, 85% of them singletons. The V gene end was trimmed by 0 bases and the J gene end by 3 bases; junction bases not matched to a gene: 3. The CDR3 length is 15 residues. Germline V lookup: CDR1 MNHEY, CDR2 SVGAGI. The source material was PBMCs. This sequence originates from a boy between 2 and 15 years old in good health and CMV-seronegative. The gene calls are TRBV6-5 and TRBJ2-7, with 9 bases that match TRBD1. CDR3 in amino acids: CASSYSTGQGYEQYF. The CDR3 DNA is TGTGCCAGCAGTTACTCGACGGGACAGGGCTACGAGCAGTACTTC.